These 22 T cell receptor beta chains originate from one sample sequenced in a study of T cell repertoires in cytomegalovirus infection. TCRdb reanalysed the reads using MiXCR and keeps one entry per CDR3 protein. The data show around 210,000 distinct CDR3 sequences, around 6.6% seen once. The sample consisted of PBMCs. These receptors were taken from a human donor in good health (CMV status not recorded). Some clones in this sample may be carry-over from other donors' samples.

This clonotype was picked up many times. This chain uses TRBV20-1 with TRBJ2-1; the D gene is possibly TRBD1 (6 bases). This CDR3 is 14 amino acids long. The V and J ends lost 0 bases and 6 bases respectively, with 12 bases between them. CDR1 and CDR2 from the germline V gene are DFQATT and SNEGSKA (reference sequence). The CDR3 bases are TGCAGTGCTAGAGATTACAGGGTTGGCAATGAGCAGTTCTTC. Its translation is CSARDYRVGNEQFF.

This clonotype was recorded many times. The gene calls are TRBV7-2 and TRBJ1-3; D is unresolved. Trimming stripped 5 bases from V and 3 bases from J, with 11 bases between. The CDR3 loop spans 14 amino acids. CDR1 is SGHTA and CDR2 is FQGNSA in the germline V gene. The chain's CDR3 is CASSPPGNGNTIYF. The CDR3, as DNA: TGTGCCAGCAGCCCACCGGGAAATGGAAACACCATATATTTT.

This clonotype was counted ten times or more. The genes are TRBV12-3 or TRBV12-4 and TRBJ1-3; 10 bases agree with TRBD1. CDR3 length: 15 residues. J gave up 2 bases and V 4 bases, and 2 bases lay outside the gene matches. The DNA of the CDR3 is TGTGCCAGCAGTTCCGGGACAGGGGCTGGAAACACCATATATTTT. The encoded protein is CASSSGTGAGNTIYF.

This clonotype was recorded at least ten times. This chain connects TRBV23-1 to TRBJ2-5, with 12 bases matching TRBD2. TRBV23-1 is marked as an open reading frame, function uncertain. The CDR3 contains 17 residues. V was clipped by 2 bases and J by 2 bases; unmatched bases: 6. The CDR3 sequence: CASSQPTSGGNQETQYF. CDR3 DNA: TGCGCCAGCAGTCAACCGACTAGCGGGGGAAATCAAGAGACCCAGTACTTC.

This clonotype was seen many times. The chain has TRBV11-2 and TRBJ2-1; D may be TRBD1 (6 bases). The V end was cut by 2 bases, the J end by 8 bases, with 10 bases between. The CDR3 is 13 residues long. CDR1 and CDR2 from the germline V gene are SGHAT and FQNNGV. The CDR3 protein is CASSLFEGDEQFF. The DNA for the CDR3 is TGTGCCAGCAGCTTATTTGAGGGGGATGAGCAGTTCTTC.

The CDR3 spells CASSPFTGPGELFF. CDR3 DNA sequence: TGTGCCAGCAGTCCATTCACAGGCCCCGGGGAGCTGTTTTTT. The chain carries TRBV27 and TRBJ2-2; TRBD1 is a possible D gene (5 bases). Germline CDR1 MNHEY, CDR2 SMNVEV (reference sequence). The CDR3 is made up of 14 amino acids. V gave up 5 bases and J gave up 6 bases, with 13 bases separating them.

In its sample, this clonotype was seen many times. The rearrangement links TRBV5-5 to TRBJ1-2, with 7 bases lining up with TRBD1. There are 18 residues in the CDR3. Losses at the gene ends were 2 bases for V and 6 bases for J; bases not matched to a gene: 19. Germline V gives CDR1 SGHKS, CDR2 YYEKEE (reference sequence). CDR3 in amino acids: CASSLVVRGRRYPNGYTF. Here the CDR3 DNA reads TGTGCCAGCAGCTTAGTGGTGAGGGGGCGCAGGTATCCGAATGGCTACACCTTC.

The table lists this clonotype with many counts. This chain's CDR3 is CASSILAGGGRGYNEQFF. CDR3 DNA sequence: TGTGCCAGTAGTATACTAGCGGGGGGCGGGAGGGGATACAATGAGCAGTTCTTC. The rearrangement uses TRBV19 and TRBJ2-1; TRBD2 agrees at 11 bases. Germline CDR1 and CDR2: LNHDA and SQIVND (reference sequence). V gave up 2 bases and J gave up 4 bases; unmatched junction bases: 10. The CDR3 consists of 18 residues.

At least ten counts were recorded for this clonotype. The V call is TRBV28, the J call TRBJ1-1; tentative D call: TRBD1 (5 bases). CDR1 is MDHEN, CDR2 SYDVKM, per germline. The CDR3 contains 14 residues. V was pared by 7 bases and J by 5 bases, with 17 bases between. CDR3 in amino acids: CASIMDPQGTEAFF. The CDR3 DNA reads TGTGCCAGCATTATGGACCCCCAGGGAACTGAAGCTTTCTTT.

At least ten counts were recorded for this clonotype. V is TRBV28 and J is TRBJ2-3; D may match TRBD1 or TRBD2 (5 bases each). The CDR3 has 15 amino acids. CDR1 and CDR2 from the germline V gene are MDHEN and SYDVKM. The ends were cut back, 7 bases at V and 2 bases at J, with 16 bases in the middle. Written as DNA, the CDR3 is TGTGCCAGCACAAATTCCGGGGCTCACACAGATACGCAGTATTTT. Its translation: CASTNSGAHTDTQYF.

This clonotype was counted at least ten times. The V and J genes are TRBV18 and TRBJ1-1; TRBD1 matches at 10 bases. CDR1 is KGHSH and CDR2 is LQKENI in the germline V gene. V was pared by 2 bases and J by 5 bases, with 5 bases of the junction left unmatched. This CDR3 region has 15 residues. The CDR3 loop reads CASSPGDRGGTEAFF. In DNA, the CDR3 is TGTGCCAGCTCACCAGGGGACAGGGGAGGAACTGAAGCTTTCTTT.

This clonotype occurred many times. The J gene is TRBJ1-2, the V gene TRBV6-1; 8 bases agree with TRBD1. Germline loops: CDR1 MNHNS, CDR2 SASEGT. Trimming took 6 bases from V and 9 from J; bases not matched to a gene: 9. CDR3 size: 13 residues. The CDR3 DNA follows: TGTGCCAGCAGGAGACAGGGGTCCGATCGCTACACCTTC. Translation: CASRRQGSDRYTF.

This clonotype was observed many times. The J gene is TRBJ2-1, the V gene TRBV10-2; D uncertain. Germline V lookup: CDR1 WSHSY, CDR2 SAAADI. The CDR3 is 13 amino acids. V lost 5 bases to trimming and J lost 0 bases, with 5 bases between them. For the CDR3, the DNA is TGCGCCAGCAGTCAGAGCTCCTACAATGAGCAGTTCTTC. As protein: CASSQSSYNEQFF.

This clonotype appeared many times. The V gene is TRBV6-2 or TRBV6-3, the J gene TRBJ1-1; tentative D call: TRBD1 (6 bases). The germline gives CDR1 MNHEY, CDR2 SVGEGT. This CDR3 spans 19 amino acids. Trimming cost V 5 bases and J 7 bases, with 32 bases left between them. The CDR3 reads CASSLQRVADRPNKGEAFF. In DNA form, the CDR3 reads TGTGCCAGCAGTCTACAGAGAGTAGCGGACAGACCGAATAAGGGTGAAGCTTTCTTT.

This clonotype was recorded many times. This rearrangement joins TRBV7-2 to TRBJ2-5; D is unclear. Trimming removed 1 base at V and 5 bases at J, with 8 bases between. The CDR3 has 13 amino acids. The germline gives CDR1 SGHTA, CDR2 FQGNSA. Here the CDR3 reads CASSLVATETQYF. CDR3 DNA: TGTGCCAGCAGCTTAGTTGCTACCGAGACCCAGTACTTC.

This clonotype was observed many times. The CDR3 is CASSLYGGPTDTQYF. CDR3 in DNA: TGTGCCAGCAGCTTATATGGAGGGCCCACAGATACGCAGTATTTT. The chain uses TRBV7-2 and TRBJ2-3, with D perhaps TRBD2 (6 bases). CDR1 and CDR2 (germline): SGHTA, FQGNSA. Trimming took off 2 bases at V and 2 bases at J, with 11 bases between the two ends. The CDR3 has 15 amino acids.

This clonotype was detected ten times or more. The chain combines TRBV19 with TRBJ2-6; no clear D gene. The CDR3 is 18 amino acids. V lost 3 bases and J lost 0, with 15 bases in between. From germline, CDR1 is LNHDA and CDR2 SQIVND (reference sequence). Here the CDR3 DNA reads TGTGCCAGTAGTATTAGTGCCACTTTCAGCTCTGGGGCCAACGTCCTGACTTTC. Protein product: CASSISATFSSGANVLTF.

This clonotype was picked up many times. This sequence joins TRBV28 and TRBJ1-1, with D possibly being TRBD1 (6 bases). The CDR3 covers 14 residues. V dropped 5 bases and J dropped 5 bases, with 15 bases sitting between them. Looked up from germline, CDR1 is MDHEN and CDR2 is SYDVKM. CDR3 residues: CASSEQGKSTEAFF. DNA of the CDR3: TGTGCCAGCAGTGAACAGGGTAAATCAACTGAAGCTTTCTTT.

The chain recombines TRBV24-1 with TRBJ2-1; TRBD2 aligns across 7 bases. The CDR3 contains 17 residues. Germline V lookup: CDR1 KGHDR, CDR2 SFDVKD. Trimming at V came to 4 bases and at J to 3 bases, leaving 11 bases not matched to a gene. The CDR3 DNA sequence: TGTGCCACCAGTGAGCAGGATGGTGGGACTAACTACAATGAGCAGTTCTTC. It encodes CATSEQDGGTNYNEQFF.

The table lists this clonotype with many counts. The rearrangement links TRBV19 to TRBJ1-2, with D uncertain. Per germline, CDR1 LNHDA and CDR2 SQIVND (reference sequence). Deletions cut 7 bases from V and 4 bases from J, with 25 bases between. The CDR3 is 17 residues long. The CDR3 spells CASTSTTEVGGSYGYTF. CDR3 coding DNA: TGTGCCAGTACCTCAACGACGGAGGTTGGAGGGAGCTATGGCTACACCTTC.

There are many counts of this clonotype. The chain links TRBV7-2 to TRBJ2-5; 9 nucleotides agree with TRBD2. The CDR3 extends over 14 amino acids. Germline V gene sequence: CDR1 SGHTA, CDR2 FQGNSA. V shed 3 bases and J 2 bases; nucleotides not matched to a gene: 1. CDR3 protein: CASSLLAGQETQYF. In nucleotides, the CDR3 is TGTGCCAGCAGCTTGCTAGCGGGGCAAGAGACCCAGTACTTC.

CDR3 sequence reads: CASSHILAGAYSYNEQFF. For the CDR3, the DNA is TGTGCCAGCAGCCATATACTAGCGGGGGCCTACTCCTACAATGAGCAGTTCTTC. The chain couples TRBV7-9 to TRBJ2-1; 11 nucleotides line up with TRBD2. The CDR3 length is 18 residues. CDR1 SEHNR and CDR2 FQNEAQ come from the germline V gene (reference sequence). V lost 5 bases to trimming and J lost 0 bases; unmatched junction nucleotides: 9.